This T cell receptor beta chain was obtained from a study of OX40 agonist ivuxolimab in advanced cancers. Across the study: The dose-escalation cohort had hepatocellular carcinoma, melanoma, renal cell or head and neck cancer. The dose-escalation cohort was over 65% male, with a mean age of about 56 years, ranging about 23 to 90.

Regarding this clone: The antigen remains undetermined.

This CDR3 comprises 12 residues. Deletions cut 3 bases from V and 1 base from J, with 4 bases between. Germline V gives CDR1 LGHNA, CDR2 YNFKEQ. The study sampled blood at baseline, cycle 4 day 1, and cycle 7 day 1. Repertoires were generated with immunoSEQ multiplex PCR, while TCRdb's copy carries only in-frame clones and drops some. The repertoire holds tens of thousands of clones, with about 87% as singletons. Study observations and caveats: It was also the case that some nonresponders had low normalized T-cell clonal expansion.

The sequenced sample was CD4+ or CD8+ T cells sorted from blood, obtained in a trial of the OX40 agonist ivuxolimab. This clonotype was obtained from an adult with an advanced solid tumor such as melanoma, head and neck, liver or kidney cancer. This chain connects TRBV4-2 to TRBJ2-7; no clear D gene. CDR3 region: CASSQPSYEQYF. CDR3 nucleotides: TGTGCCAGCAGCCAGCCTTCCTACGAGCAGTACTTC.